Sequencing of this TCR beta chain was carried out in a study of T cells in Graves' hyperthyroidism and ophthalmopathy. Study-level points and caveats: Most clonotypes that expanded in the thyroid above 0.001 also showed up in blood.

Regarding this clonotype: Its antigen remains unknown.

Germline V gene lookup returns CDR1 GTSNPN and CDR2 SVGIG (reference sequence). After removal of 3 bases from V and 0 bases from J, the junction contained 6 bases not matched to a gene. CDR3 length: 15 amino acids. Amplified TCR beta CDR3 regions derived from RNA transcripts. When the TCR CDR3 underwent first-round RT-PCR, the HTBI primer set was used. One entry per CDR3 protein results from TCRdb running MiXCR on the multiplex PCR reads. The sample comprises roughly 660,000 distinct CDR3 sequences, 17% of which are singletons, and roughly a sixth rests with the top ten. Clinicians diagnosed patients from clinical symptoms, serum thyroxine and TRAb, thyroid ultrasound and orbital computed tomography.

The material sequenced was blood. The chain carries TRBV30 and TRBJ2-3; 7 bases are shared with TRBD1. This TCR was recovered from a man in his forties or fifties with Graves' hyperthyroidism. Written as DNA, the CDR3 is TGTGCCTGGAGCCCGACAGGGATAAGCACAGATACGCAGTATTTT. Protein: CAWSPTGISTDTQYF.